Sequencing of this T cell receptor (beta chain) was carried out in a study of blood T cell repertoires in COVID-19. The Seattle patients, enrolled during active infection, were followed longitudinally. Methods used by the authors: Reference gene primers were amplified, and this amplification served to estimate nucleated cell counts. Some clones are missing from TCRdb's copy, which holds only in-frame ones; the method was immunoSEQ multiplex PCR. The V and J calls and the clone size are those of that table, but D and trimming were determined from the DNA. The sample has 95,000 to 100,000 clones, approximately 90% seen once; the top ten hold roughly 4.2%. CDR1 is MNHEY, CDR2 SVGAGI, per germline. The CDR3 sequence is 15 residues long. Trimming took 3 bases from V and 7 from J, leaving 15 bases between them.

The sample comprised peripheral blood. The gene calls are TRBV6-5 and TRBJ1-4, with a weak D call TRBD1 (5 bases). The clonotype comes from a human donor with COVID-19, enrolled during active disease. The donor label of this sample is uncertain. CDR3 sequence reads: CASSYVQGGSEKLFF. In nucleotides, the CDR3 is TGTGCCAGCAGTTATGTCCAGGGAGGGAGTGAAAAACTGTTTTTT.